This T cell receptor (beta chain) originates from a study of blood T cells in healthy people across ages. Looking at the study overall: About one barcoded beta molecule was captured per two T cells (by template switching).

With a J-beta primer mix and a sample-barcoded 5' primer, a second PCR ran about 7 to 12 cycles. TCRdb re-derived calls from the 5' RACE reads in MiXCR, one entry per CDR3 protein. This sample yields about 2 million distinct CDR3 sequences, of which about 50% are seen a single time; roughly 2.1% belongs to the top ten. This CDR3 is 14 amino acids long. Per the germline V gene, CDR1 is MNHEY and CDR2 is SMNVEV (reference sequence). The ends were cut back, 3 bases at V and 4 bases at J, with 11 bases in the middle. This clonotype was recorded a few times. Its matching antigen is unknown. Overall study results and limits: Across samples, TCR beta diversity tracked strongly with naive T cell percentage. In older individuals, TCR beta diversity per million T cells was lower, falling roughly linearly with age. Long-lived donors exceeded aged donors in naive CD4+ cells and diversity.

The sequenced sample was blood. This clonotype was obtained from a woman aged 40 to 50 in good health. The rearrangement links TRBV27 to TRBJ2-3; D is ambiguous. The CDR3 nucleotides are TGTGCCAGCAGTTTGGATTCCTTGGCAGATACGCAGTATTTT. Translating gives CASSLDSLADTQYF.